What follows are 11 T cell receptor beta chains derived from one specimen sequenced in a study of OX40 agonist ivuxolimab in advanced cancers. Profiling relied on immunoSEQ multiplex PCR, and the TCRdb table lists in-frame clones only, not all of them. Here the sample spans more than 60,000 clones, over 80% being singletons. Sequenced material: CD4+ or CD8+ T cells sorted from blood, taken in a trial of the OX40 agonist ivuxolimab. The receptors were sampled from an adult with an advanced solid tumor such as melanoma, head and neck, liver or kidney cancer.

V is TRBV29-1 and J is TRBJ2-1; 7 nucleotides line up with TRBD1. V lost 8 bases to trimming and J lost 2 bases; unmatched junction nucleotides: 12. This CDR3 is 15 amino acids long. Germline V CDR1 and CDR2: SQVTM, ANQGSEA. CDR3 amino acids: CSCMNTGEPYNEQFF. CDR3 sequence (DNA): TGCAGCTGTATGAATACAGGGGAACCCTACAATGAGCAGTTCTTC.

The CDR3 here is CASSVVEGHEQFF. The CDR3, as DNA: TGTGCCAGCAGCGTAGTGGAGGGACACGAGCAGTTCTTC. The J gene is TRBJ2-1, the V gene TRBV9; D possibly matches TRBD1 or TRBD2 (6 bases each). Germline CDR1 reads SGDLS; CDR2 reads YYNGEE. Deletions cut 0 bases from V and 10 bases from J, with 11 bases between. The CDR3 covers 13 residues.

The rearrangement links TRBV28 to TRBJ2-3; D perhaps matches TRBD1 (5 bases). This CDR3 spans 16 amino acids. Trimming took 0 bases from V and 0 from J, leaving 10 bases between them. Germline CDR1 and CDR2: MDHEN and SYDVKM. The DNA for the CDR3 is TGTGCCAGCAGTTTATGGGGGCTTACTAGCACAGATACGCAGTATTTT. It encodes CASSLWGLTSTDTQYF.

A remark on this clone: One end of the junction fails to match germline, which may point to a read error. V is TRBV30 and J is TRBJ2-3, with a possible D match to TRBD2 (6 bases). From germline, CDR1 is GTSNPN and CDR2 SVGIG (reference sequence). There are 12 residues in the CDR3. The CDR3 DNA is TGTGCCGGGAGGCGCGGGGTAGATACGCAGTATTTT. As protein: CAGRRGVDTQYF. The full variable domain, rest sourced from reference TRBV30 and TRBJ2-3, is SQTIHQWPATLVQPVGSPLSLECTVEGTSNPNLYWYRQAAGRGLQLLFYSVGIGQISSEVPQNLSASRPQDRQFILSSKKLLLSDSGFYLCAGRRGVDTQYFGPGTRLTVL.

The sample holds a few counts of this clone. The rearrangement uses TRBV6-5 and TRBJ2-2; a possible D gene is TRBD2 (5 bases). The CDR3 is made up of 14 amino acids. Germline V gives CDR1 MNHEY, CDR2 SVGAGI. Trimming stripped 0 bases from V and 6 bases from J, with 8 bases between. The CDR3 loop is CASSYSLDSGELFF. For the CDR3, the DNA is TGTGCCAGCAGTTACTCCTTGGACTCCGGGGAGCTGTTTTTT.

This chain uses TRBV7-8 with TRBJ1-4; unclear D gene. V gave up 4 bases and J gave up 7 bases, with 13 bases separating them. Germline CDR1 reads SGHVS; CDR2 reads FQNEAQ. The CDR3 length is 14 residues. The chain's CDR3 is CASSSYLSSEKLFF. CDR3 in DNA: TGTGCCAGCAGCTCCTATCTATCTAGTGAAAAACTGTTTTTT.

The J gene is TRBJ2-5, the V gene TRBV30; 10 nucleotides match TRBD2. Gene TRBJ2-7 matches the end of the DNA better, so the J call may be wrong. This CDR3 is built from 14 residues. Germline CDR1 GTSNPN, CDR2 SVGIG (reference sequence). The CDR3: CAWTLAGGAYEQYF. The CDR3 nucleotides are TGTGCCTGGACCTTAGCGGGAGGAGCCTACGAGCAGTACTTC.

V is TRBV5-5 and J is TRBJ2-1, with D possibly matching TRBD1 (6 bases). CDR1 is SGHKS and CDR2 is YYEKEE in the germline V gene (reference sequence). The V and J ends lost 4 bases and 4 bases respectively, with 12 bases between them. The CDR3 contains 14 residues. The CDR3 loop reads CASSSPGAYNEQFF. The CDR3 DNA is TGTGCCAGCAGCAGCCCAGGGGCGTACAATGAGCAGTTCTTC. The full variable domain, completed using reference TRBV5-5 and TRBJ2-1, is DAGVTQSPTHLIKTRGQQVTLRCSPISGHKSVSWYQQVLGQGPQFIFQYYEKEERGRGNFPDRFSARQFPNYSSELNVNALLLGDSALYLCASSSPGAYNEQFFGPGTRLTVL.

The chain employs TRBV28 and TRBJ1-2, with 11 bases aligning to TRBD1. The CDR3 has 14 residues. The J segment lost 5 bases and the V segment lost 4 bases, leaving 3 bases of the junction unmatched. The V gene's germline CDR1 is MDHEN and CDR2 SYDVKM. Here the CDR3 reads CASSWTGGQYGYTF. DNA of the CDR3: TGTGCCAGCAGTTGGACAGGGGGCCAGTATGGCTACACCTTC.

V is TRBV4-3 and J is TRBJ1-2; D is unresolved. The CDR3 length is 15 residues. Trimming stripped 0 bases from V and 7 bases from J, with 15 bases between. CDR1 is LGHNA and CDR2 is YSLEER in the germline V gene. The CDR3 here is CASSQDTQGQAGYTF. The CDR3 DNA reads TGCGCCAGCAGCCAAGATACGCAAGGGCAGGCTGGCTACACCTTC.

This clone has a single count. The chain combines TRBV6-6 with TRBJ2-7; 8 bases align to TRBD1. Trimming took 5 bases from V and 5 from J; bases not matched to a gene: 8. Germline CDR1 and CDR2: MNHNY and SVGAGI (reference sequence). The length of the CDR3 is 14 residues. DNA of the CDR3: TGTGCCAGCAGTCCGACAGGGGTTAGGAACGAGCAGTACTTC. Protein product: CASSPTGVRNEQYF.